The subject of this entry is one TCR beta chain. Original processing notes: Estimation of nucleated cell counts was performed using reference gene primer amplification. Libraries were prepared by immunoSEQ multiplex PCR; TCRdb keeps only in-frame clonotypes and omits some of them. The DNA gave D and trimming, while V, J and clone size come from that table. The table shows about 270,000 clones, with about 85% occurring only once. The record originates from a study of blood T cell repertoires in COVID-19. Across the whole study: Researchers got acute and convalescent COVID-19 samples from the United States, Italy and Spain. Sample material is recorded as cDNA or gDNA derived from T cells, B-cell-depleted T cells, or PBMCs.

The CDR3 has 12 residues. V was clipped by 6 bases and J by 6 bases, with 12 bases between them. From germline, CDR1 is SNHLY and CDR2 FYNNEI. Sequences were obtained from peripheral blood. The gene calls are TRBV2 and TRBJ2-7; D is possibly TRBD1 (6 bases). This clonotype was sampled from a man aged 60-69 years who had recovered from COVID-19. The CDR3, as DNA: TGTGCCAGCAGACAGTACAGGGCCGAGCAGTACTTC. Protein product: CASRQYRAEQYF.